This T cell receptor (beta chain) was captured by sequencing in a study of blood T cell repertoires in COVID-19. This clone was counted only a few times. Assay used: immunoSEQ multiplex PCR; TCRdb lists only in-frame clones, some missing. The repertoire holds approximately 470,000 clones, with approximately 90% as singletons. This receptor was taken from a woman aged 18-30 years who had recovered from COVID-19. Source material: PBMCs or T cells enriched from blood (not recorded which).

The CDR3 nucleotides are TGTGCCAGCAGTTTATCGGGCCAGGGGAGCAATCAGCCCCAGCATTTT. This codes for CASSLSGQGSNQPQHF. J is TRBJ1-5 and V is TRBV28, with D possibly being TRBD1 (6 bases). Germline-derived CDR1 and CDR2 are MDHEN and SYDVKM. Trimming shortened V by 1 base and J by 1 base, and 11 bases separated the two germline ends. This CDR3 region has 16 residues.